Listed here are 15 T cell receptor beta chains from one sample, sequenced in a study of OX40 agonist ivuxolimab in advanced cancers. The data were produced by immunoSEQ multiplex PCR, yet TCRdb's version contains in-frame clones alone and is incomplete. The data contain some 70,000 clones, around nine tenths of them singletons. This sample comprised CD4+ or CD8+ T cells sorted from blood, obtained in a trial of the OX40 agonist ivuxolimab. The origin of the receptors is an adult with an advanced solid tumor such as melanoma, head and neck, liver or kidney cancer.

V gene TRBV7-8 combines with J gene TRBJ1-5, with D possibly matching TRBD1 (5 bases). Trimming pared 4 bases from V and 6 bases from J, leaving 16 bases between. Germline lookup yields CDR1 SGHVS and CDR2 FQNEAQ. This CDR3 contains 15 residues. CDR3 loop: CASSSSLGRGQPQHF. CDR3 coding DNA: TGTGCCAGCAGCTCCTCATTGGGGCGAGGTCAGCCCCAGCATTTT.

This clone occurred a few times. The chain combines TRBV6-5 with TRBJ2-2, with D uncertain. Deletions cut 0 bases from V and 1 base from J, with 9 bases between. CDR3 length: 16 amino acids. Germline V lookup: CDR1 MNHEY, CDR2 SVGAGI. CDR3 protein: CASSYSGFVNTGELFF. In DNA form, the CDR3 reads TGTGCCAGCAGTTACTCAGGTTTCGTGAACACCGGGGAGCTGTTTTTT.

The chain employs TRBV7-9 and TRBJ2-1; weak D call: TRBD1 (7 bases). The CDR3 is 13 residues long. V was shortened by 6 bases and J by 9 bases, with 15 bases between the two germline ends. Germline assignment: CDR1 SEHNR and CDR2 FQNEAQ (reference sequence). The CDR3 protein is CASSRAGGGEQFF. Written as DNA, the CDR3 is TGTGCCAGCAGTCGGGCAGGGGGAGGTGAGCAGTTCTTC.

The chain carries TRBV14 and TRBJ1-3, with 9 bases aligning to TRBD1. This CDR3 is built from 16 residues. Germline lookup yields CDR1 SGHDN and CDR2 FVKESK. V lost 3 bases to trimming and J lost 4 bases; unmatched junction nucleotides: 7. The CDR3 loop is CASSHLGQGAGNTIYF. DNA of the CDR3: TGTGCCAGCAGCCACCTGGGACAGGGCGCGGGAAACACCATATATTTT.

This clone was recorded only once. The chain links TRBV5-3 to TRBJ1-5; unclear D gene. TRBV5-3 is an ORF for which the function is uncertain. This CDR3 contains 15 residues. Trimming removed 2 bases from V and 7 bases from J, with 16 bases in between. The CDR3 region is CARSLLPPCEQPQHF. CDR3 coding DNA: TGTGCCAGAAGCTTACTGCCCCCCTGTGAGCAGCCCCAGCATTTT.

This sequence joins TRBV6-1 and TRBJ2-3; 7 bases align to TRBD1. J lost 5 bases, V lost 10 bases, and 12 bases had no gene match. The CDR3 loop spans 14 amino acids. Germline assignment: CDR1 MNHNS and CDR2 SASEGT. The CDR3 bases are TGTGCCACGACACTGACCGGGACAGAAGATACGCAGTATTTT. This encodes CATTLTGTEDTQYF.

The gene calls are TRBV5-6 and TRBJ1-2; TRBD1 aligns across 9 bases. The CDR3 has 19 amino acids. Germline trimming cut 1 base from V and 4 bases from J; bases unmatched to any gene: 17. Germline-derived CDR1 and CDR2 are SGHDT and YYEEEE. CDR3 amino acids: CASSLLGTGGERAGYGYTF. The CDR3 DNA follows: TGTGCCAGCAGCTTGTTGGGAACAGGGGGCGAACGAGCGGGCTATGGCTACACCTTC.

This clone occurred a few times. V and J are TRBV10-3 and TRBJ2-1; no clear D. The CDR3 length is 15 residues. The germline CDR1 and CDR2 sequences are ENHRY and SYGVKD. Trimming cost V 4 bases and J 0 bases, with 10 bases left between them. The CDR3 DNA sequence: TGTGCCATCAGTGGGGTCTTTAGCTCCTACAATGAGCAGTTCTTC. It codes for CAISGVFSSYNEQFF.

A few counts support this clone. The genes are TRBV5-6 and TRBJ2-3; D unresolved. Trimming pared 1 base from V and 6 bases from J, leaving 6 bases between. The CDR3 covers 12 residues. CDR1 and CDR2 from the germline V gene are SGHDT and YYEEEE. The CDR3 is CASSLRRDTQYF. CDR3 bases: TGTGCCAGCAGCTTGCGACGGGATACGCAGTATTTT.

The V gene is TRBV7-6, the J gene TRBJ1-5, with D hard to call. Germline values: CDR1 SGHVS, CDR2 FNYEAQ. This CDR3 has 14 residues. V lost 2 bases to trimming and J lost 6 bases, with 11 bases between them. CDR3 protein: CASSLSLSGQPQHF. The CDR3, as DNA: TGTGCCAGCAGCTTAAGTCTGAGCGGTCAGCCCCAGCATTTT.

The chain has TRBV5-1 and TRBJ1-5, with a weak D call TRBD1 (5 bases). Germline lookup yields CDR1 SGHRS and CDR2 YFSETQ. Deletions cut 0 bases from V and 4 bases from J, with 14 bases between. There are 16 residues in the CDR3. The CDR3, as DNA: TGCGCCAGCAGCTTGGACCCAGGGAGGTATAATCAGCCCCAGCATTTT. Translated: CASSLDPGRYNQPQHF.

The V call is TRBV2, the J call TRBJ2-1, with TRBD2 matching over 12 bases. Looked up from germline, CDR1 is SNHLY and CDR2 is FYNNEI. J gave up 9 bases and V 8 bases, and 11 bases lay outside the gene matches. The CDR3 totals 15 residues. CDR3 in amino acids: CASRRLAGVRGEQFF. The CDR3 bases are TGTGCCAGCCGAAGACTAGCGGGAGTGCGGGGTGAGCAGTTCTTC.

Notes on this clone: One end of the junction is discordant with germline, which a read error may explain. This chain links TRBV10-3 with TRBJ2-3; no clear D gene. The length of the CDR3 is 14 residues. Looked up from germline, CDR1 is ENHRY and CDR2 is SYGVKD. The CDR3 region is CAIRESALTDTQYF. CDR3 bases: TGTGCCATCAGGGAGTCCGCCCTGACAGATACGCAGTATTTT.

The chain employs TRBV4-1 and TRBJ1-5; possible D gene TRBD1, 5 bases. CDR1 and CDR2 (germline): MGHRA, YSYEKL. The CDR3 runs 16 residues. Between the trimmed V and J ends, which lost 0 bases and 0 bases, there was a span of 9 bases. The CDR3, as DNA: TGCGCCAGCAGCCAAGAAACAGGTCATAGCAATCAGCCCCAGCATTTT. The encoded protein is CASSQETGHSNQPQHF.

This chain links TRBV6-1 with TRBJ2-7; D not certain. V lost 10 bases to trimming and J lost 2 bases, with 12 bases between them. This CDR3 spans 12 amino acids. In germline, CDR1 is MNHNS, CDR2 SASEGT. CDR3 sequence reads: CAITDPAYEQYF. The CDR3 DNA follows: TGTGCCATTACTGATCCGGCCTACGAGCAGTACTTC.